The 14 T cell receptor beta chains reported below all come from one sample, sequenced in a study of cytotoxic CD8 clonotypes in ibrutinib-treated CLL. Generated by immunoSEQ multiplex PCR, the TCRdb table keeps only in-frame clones and is missing some. Here the sample spans about 140,000 clones, 70% to 80% being singletons. The sample was PBMCs, taken after 12 months of ibrutinib treatment. The receptors originated from a human donor with chronic lymphocytic leukemia.

The V gene is TRBV6-5, the J gene TRBJ1-3; a weak D match, TRBD1 (6 bases). CDR1 is MNHEY and CDR2 is SVGAGI in the germline V gene. Deletions cut 8 bases from V and 1 base from J, with 9 bases between. The CDR3 runs 13 residues. The CDR3 coding sequence is TGTGCCAGCCAGGGGCTTTCTGGAAACACCATATATTTT. Protein sequence: CASQGLSGNTIYF.

The CDR3 protein is CASSVDLAGGRDTQYF. Written as DNA, the CDR3 is TGTGCCAGCAGCGTAGACTTAGCGGGAGGAAGAGATACGCAGTATTTT. The gene calls are TRBV9 and TRBJ2-3; TRBD2 matches 10 bases. Germline V gives CDR1 SGDLS, CDR2 YYNGEE. The CDR3 length is 16 residues. With 0 bases clipped from V and 5 bases from J, the junction kept 6 bases outside the gene matches.

This chain links TRBV28 with TRBJ2-3; 12 nucleotides agree with TRBD2. Germline values: CDR1 MDHEN, CDR2 SYDVKM. Trimming removed 4 bases from V and 10 bases from J; junction bases left unmatched: 12. This CDR3 is 16 amino acids long. CDR3 region: CASSWTSGTREVAQYF. CDR3 nucleotide sequence: TGTGCCAGCAGTTGGACTAGCGGGACTCGCGAGGTGGCGCAGTATTTT.

The table lists this clone with a few counts. The chain uses TRBV6-1 and TRBJ1-4; D may be TRBD1 (5 bases). Germline CDR1 is MNHNS and CDR2 is SASEGT. This CDR3 region has 13 residues. V lost 3 bases, J lost 10 bases, and 12 bases lay in between. The CDR3 DNA is TGTGCCAGCAGTGAGTCCGGGGCCTTAAAACTGTTTTTT. Its translation: CASSESGALKLFF.

This chain uses TRBV4-1 with TRBJ1-1; 10 bases match TRBD1. The CDR3 totals 15 residues. Losses at the gene ends were 1 base for V and 3 bases for J; bases not matched to a gene: 2. Germline CDR1 reads MGHRA; CDR2 reads YSYEKL. This CDR3 reads CASSQGQGADTEAFF. For the CDR3, the DNA is TGCGCCAGCAGCCAAGGACAGGGGGCGGACACTGAAGCTTTCTTT.

The chain couples TRBV6-5 to TRBJ1-2; 8 bases match TRBD1. This CDR3 region has 14 residues. Germline V lookup: CDR1 MNHEY, CDR2 SVGAGI. The V and J ends lost 5 bases and 2 bases, in that order; junction bases with no gene match: 4. CDR3 amino acids: CASSPWTGNYGYTF. The CDR3 bases are TGTGCCAGCAGTCCGTGGACAGGGAACTATGGCTACACCTTC.

The rearrangement uses TRBV28 and TRBJ1-2, with unresolved D. Germline CDR1 and CDR2: MDHEN and SYDVKM. The ends were cut back, 3 bases at V and 3 bases at J, with 14 bases in the middle. The CDR3 length is 15 residues. The CDR3 bases are TGTGCCAGCAGTTTTAGGTTTAGGACCCACTATGGCTACACCTTC. Protein: CASSFRFRTHYGYTF.

The chain is built from TRBV7-3 and TRBJ2-1; D perhaps matches TRBD1 (5 bases). This CDR3 has 14 amino acids. Trimming cost V 2 bases and J 8 bases, with 13 bases left between them. Per germline, CDR1 SGHTA and CDR2 FQGTGA. The CDR3 DNA reads as TGTGCCAGCAGCTTACGAAGGGGTCGGTATGAGCAGTTCTTC. Its translation: CASSLRRGRYEQFF.

V and J are TRBV9 and TRBJ2-5; perhaps TRBD1 as D (5 bases). With 3 bases removed from V and 4 bases from J, the gap between germline ends came to 16 bases. Germline CDR1 and CDR2: SGDLS and YYNGEE. The CDR3 runs 15 residues. CDR3 bases: TGTGCCAGCAGCGCTAATGTAGGGGCCGGAGAGACCCAGTACTTC. Amino acid sequence: CASSANVGAGETQYF.

This clone has a handful of counts. This sample includes further DNA sequences coding for the same CDR3. This sequence joins TRBV4-1 and TRBJ2-5, with D possibly being TRBD1 (6 bases). V lost 4 bases, J lost 3 bases, and 9 bases lay in between. This CDR3 has 13 amino acids. Germline CDR1 MGHRA, CDR2 YSYEKL. DNA for the CDR3: TGCGCCAGCAGCCCCGGGACAAAAGAGACCCAGTACTTC. It specifies CASSPGTKETQYF.

The genes are TRBV7-3 and TRBJ2-3, with D maybe TRBD1 (6 bases). Trimming took off 1 base at V and 7 bases at J, with 15 bases between the two ends. Germline V gene sequence: CDR1 SGHTA, CDR2 FQGTGA. The length of the CDR3 is 15 residues. CDR3 in DNA: TGTGCCAGCAGCTTAAGTGGACAGACCTATAATACGCAGTATTTT. Translated, it gives CASSLSGQTYNTQYF. The full variable domain, its missing parts supplied by reference TRBV7-3 and TRBJ2-3, is GAGVSQTPSNKVTEKGKYVELRCDPISGHTALYWYRQSLGQGPEFLIYFQGTGAADDSGLPNDRFFAVRPEGSVSTLKIQRTERGDSAVYLCASSLSGQTYNTQYFGPGTRLTVL.

The V call is TRBV6-5, the J call TRBJ1-6; 8 bases are a match to TRBD1. With 2 bases clipped from V and 10 bases from J, the junction kept 7 bases outside the gene matches. The CDR3 runs 15 residues. Per the germline V gene, CDR1 is MNHEY and CDR2 is SVGAGI. CDR3 sequence reads: CASSYETGVGSPLHF. In nucleotides, the CDR3 is TGTGCCAGCAGTTACGAGACAGGGGTCGGCTCACCCCTCCACTTT.

In its sample, this clone was seen a few times. The chain uses TRBV29-1 and TRBJ1-5; maybe TRBD1 (6 bases). With 5 bases removed from V and 3 bases from J, the gap between germline ends came to 11 bases. CDR1 SQVTM and CDR2 ANQGSEA come from the germline V gene. The CDR3 totals 13 residues. For the CDR3, the DNA is TGCAGCGTTAGGGACAACCACAATCAGCCCCAGCATTTT. It yields the protein CSVRDNHNQPQHF. Full variable domain (missing parts from reference TRBV29-1 and TRBJ1-5): SAVISQKPSRDICQRGTSLTIQCQVDSQVTMMFWYRQQPGQSLTLIATANQGSEATYESGFVIDKFPISRPNLTFSTLTVSNMSPEDSSIYLCSVRDNHNQPQHFGDGTRLSIL.

The V call is TRBV7-6, the J call TRBJ1-2; 9 bases map to TRBD1. V trimming: 5 bases; J trimming: 6 bases; junction bases outside the gene matches: 7. The CDR3 extends over 14 amino acids. Germline V gives CDR1 SGHVS, CDR2 FNYEAQ. CDR3 bases: TGTGCCAGCAGCCCCCGGGGACAGGGTCATGGCTACACCTTC. This gives the protein CASSPRGQGHGYTF.